The 25 T cell receptor beta chains presented below share a single source sample, sequenced in a study of neurological immune-mediated disorders. TCRdb reanalysed the 5' RACE reads using MiXCR and keeps one entry per CDR3 protein. The table records 25,000 to 30,000 distinct CDR3 sequences, 3% to 3.5% of them present only once. The sample comprised PBMCs. The receptors were sampled from a woman in her twenties or thirties with multiple sclerosis.

The sample holds many counts of this clonotype. This sequence joins TRBV29-1 and TRBJ2-2; D might be TRBD1 or TRBD2, each matching 5 bases. The length of the CDR3 is 14 residues. Germline V gives CDR1 SQVTM, CDR2 ANQGSEA. The ends were cut back, 5 bases at V and 1 base at J, with 11 bases in the middle. The CDR3 spells CSVNRDRNTGELFF. The CDR3 DNA reads TGCAGCGTTAACCGGGACCGGAACACCGGGGAGCTGTTTTTT.

About this clonotype itself: This may stem from a read error, because a much larger clone lies one nucleotide away. The chain employs TRBV5-1 and TRBJ2-3; D might be TRBD1 (7 bases). The V gene's germline CDR1 is SGHRS and CDR2 YFSETQ. Trimming removed 4 bases from V and 6 bases from J, with 15 bases in between. The CDR3 length is 14 residues. CDR3 nucleotides: TGCGCCAGCAGCGCGGGACAGAACCTGGATACGCAGTATTTT. Translation: CASSAGQNLDTQYF.

This clonotype was counted many times. Germline and junction disagree at one end, which may indicate a read error. The rearrangement joins TRBV20-1 to TRBJ1-6; a weak D match, TRBD1 (6 bases). The V gene's germline CDR1 is DFQATT and CDR2 SNEGSKA (reference sequence). The CDR3 runs 16 residues. The CDR3 sequence is CSARVWGPDYNSPLNF. The CDR3 DNA reads TGCAGTGCTAGAGTATGGGGGCCAGATTATAATTCACCCCTCAACTTT.

This clonotype was observed at least ten times. A junction boundary mismatches the germline segment, possibly from a read error. The genes are TRBV12-3 or TRBV12-4 and TRBJ1-5, with D possibly TRBD1 on 6 matching bases. The CDR3 has 12 amino acids. Here the CDR3 DNA reads TGTGCCAGCAGTTTTCAGTGGGGGCCCCAGAATTTT. Its protein is CASSFQWGPQNF.

This clonotype was found many times. Possible read error: a much larger clone is one base away. This rearrangement joins TRBV6-6 to TRBJ2-1, with 8 bases identical to TRBD2. The V segment lost 10 bases and the J segment 5 bases; nucleotides outside the gene matches: 13. Germline V CDR1 and CDR2: MNHNY, SVGAGI (reference sequence). This CDR3 region has 15 residues. CDR3 residues: CATAPGGRNNNEQFF. CDR3 nucleotide sequence: TGTGCCACCGCCCCGGGGGGGAGAAATAACAATGAGCAGTTCTTC.

This clonotype was found many times. The V gene is TRBV7-8, the J gene TRBJ2-4, with a weak D call TRBD1 (7 bases). This CDR3 region has 16 residues. V lost 5 bases and J 6 bases, leaving 20 bases between the germline ends. Germline V gene lookup returns CDR1 SGHVS and CDR2 FQNEAQ. The CDR3 here is CASSPQGGTGGNIQYF. The CDR3 DNA reads TGTGCCAGCAGCCCGCAGGGGGGAACCGGGGGAAACATTCAGTACTTC.

This clonotype showed up many times. The V gene is TRBV7-2, the J gene TRBJ1-2; maybe TRBD1 (5 bases). CDR1 is SGHTA, CDR2 FQGNSA, per germline. CDR3 length: 13 residues. Deletions cut 3 bases from V and 6 bases from J, with 11 bases between. The CDR3 nucleotides read TGTGCCAGCAGCTTCGCAGGGCAGAATGGCTACACCTTC. Protein: CASSFAGQNGYTF.

At least ten counts were recorded for this clonotype. The V and J genes are TRBV3-1 and TRBJ1-3; no clear D gene. This CDR3 has 12 residues. Trimming shortened V by 5 bases and J by 4 bases, and 6 bases separated the two germline ends. CDR1 is LGHDT and CDR2 is YNNKEL in the germline V gene (reference sequence). CDR3 in amino acids: CASSFKGNTIYF. CDR3 sequence (DNA): TGTGCCAGCAGCTTTAAGGGAAACACCATATATTTT.

This clonotype appeared many times. This chain joins TRBV5-1 and TRBJ2-7, with D tentatively TRBD1 (7 bases). This CDR3 is 14 amino acids long. Germline V gives CDR1 SGHRS, CDR2 YFSETQ. V was shortened by 1 base and J by 9 bases, with 17 bases between the two germline ends. The DNA for the CDR3 is TGCGCCAGCAGCTTGCACGGTCAGGGGGAGGTGCAGTACTTC. Amino acids: CASSLHGQGEVQYF.

This clonotype showed up many times. This chain links TRBV7-8 with TRBJ2-1; D is perhaps TRBD1 or TRBD2 (6 bases each). This CDR3 has 19 residues. Trimming took off 1 base at V and 6 bases at J, with 25 bases between the two ends. Germline CDR1 reads SGHVS; CDR2 reads FQNEAQ. The CDR3 DNA is TGTGCCAGCAGCTTAGTTCCAGGCTCGGGCAGGGGAGCGGGCAATGAGCAGTTCTTC. Residues: CASSLVPGSGRGAGNEQFF.

This clonotype was picked up many times. The chain couples TRBV6-6 to TRBJ1-1, with D unresolved. This CDR3 contains 12 residues. The germline V gene has CDR1 MNHNY and CDR2 SVGAGI (reference sequence). Trimming left V 2 bases short and J 6 bases short, with 7 bases between. The CDR3 DNA follows: TGTGCCAGCAGTTACCGGGGATCTGAAGCTTTCTTT. It translates to CASSYRGSEAFF.

This clonotype was recorded many times. This chain links TRBV20-1 with TRBJ1-5; TRBD1 aligns across 8 bases. J lost 6 bases, V lost 2 bases, and 9 bases had no gene match. Looked up from germline, CDR1 is DFQATT and CDR2 is SNEGSKA (reference sequence). The CDR3 covers 15 residues. The CDR3 bases are TGCAGTGCTAGACCCTGGACAGGGAGACTTCAGCCCCAGCATTTT. This encodes CSARPWTGRLQPQHF.

This clonotype was observed many times. This sequence joins TRBV6-2 or TRBV6-3 and TRBJ2-2; D is uncertain. V was shortened by 3 bases and J by 7 bases, with 9 bases between the two germline ends. This CDR3 spans 13 amino acids. Germline CDR1 is MNHEY and CDR2 is SVGEGT. DNA for the CDR3: TGTGCCAGCAGTTATGTGGTTTTCGGGGAGCTGTTTTTT. It specifies CASSYVVFGELFF.

This clonotype was observed many times. Compared with germline, one end of the junction differs, possibly owing to a read error. This chain joins TRBV20-1 and TRBJ1-6; D perhaps matches TRBD1 (6 bases). Per the germline V gene, CDR1 is DFQATT and CDR2 is SNEGSKA (reference sequence). This CDR3 spans 16 amino acids. The CDR3 DNA is TGCAGTGCTAGAGATCAAGACCAGGGGTTAAATTCACCCCTCAACTTT. This encodes CSARDQDQGLNSPLNF.

This clonotype was detected many times. The chain recombines TRBV7-2 with TRBJ2-2; 7 nucleotides match TRBD1. The trim removed 5 bases at V and 8 bases at J, leaving 8 bases unmatched. The CDR3 spans 14 residues. The V gene's germline CDR1 is SGHTA and CDR2 FQGNSA. The CDR3 bases are TGTGCCAGCAGCCCCGGGGACAGACTAGGGGAGCTGTTTTTT. Its protein is CASSPGDRLGELFF.

This clonotype was detected a few times. The CDR3 does not close with the conserved phenylalanine or tryptophan, likely indicating a read error. CDR3 in amino acids: CSVDSGYEQYN. The CDR3 DNA follows: TGCAGCGTTGACTCAGGGTACGAGCAGTACAAC. The chain employs TRBV29-1 and TRBJ2-7; TRBD1 is a possible D gene (5 bases). V was pared by 3 bases and J by 4 bases, with 7 bases between. The V gene's germline CDR1 is SQVTM and CDR2 ANQGSEA. The CDR3 totals 11 residues.

This clonotype was detected ten times or more. V and J are TRBV5-6 and TRBJ2-7; the D gene is possibly TRBD1 (6 bases). CDR1 and CDR2 from the germline V gene are SGHDT and YYEEEE. This CDR3 is built from 12 residues. V was shortened by 4 bases and J by 6 bases, with 11 bases between the two germline ends. The CDR3 region is CASSGTGTEQYF. The DNA of the CDR3 is TGTGCCAGCAGCGGAACAGGGACCGAGCAGTACTTC.

This clonotype is deemed medium-sized (0.01 to 0.1%). The genes are TRBV4-1 and TRBJ2-5; D is possibly TRBD2 (6 bases). The CDR3 is 15 residues long. The V gene lost 1 base and the J gene lost 5 bases, with 14 bases spanning the gap. The germline V gene encodes CDR1 MGHRA and CDR2 YSYEKL. CDR3 sequence (DNA): TGCGCCAGCAGCCAAGGGAGGGGTCTGCAGGAGACCCAGTACTTC. Translation: CASSQGRGLQETQYF.

There are many counts of this clonotype. This chain uses TRBV30 with TRBJ1-1, with D possibly TRBD1 on 6 matching bases. CDR3 length: 16 residues. The germline gives CDR1 GTSNPN, CDR2 SVGIG (reference sequence). V gave up 2 bases and J gave up 1 base, with 17 bases separating them. The CDR3 here is CAWSPGARAPNTEAFF. CDR3 bases: TGTGCCTGGAGTCCAGGGGCGAGGGCCCCGAACACTGAAGCTTTCTTT.

This clonotype was observed at least ten times. The chain recombines TRBV4-2 with TRBJ2-1, with TRBD2 as a possible D gene (6 bases). The V and J ends lost 4 bases and 5 bases respectively, with 15 bases between them. Germline V gene data show CDR1 as LGHNA and CDR2 as YNFKEQ. This CDR3 region has 15 residues. The CDR3 bases are TGTGCCAGCAGCCTTCAACCGGGAGCGAACAATGAGCAGTTCTTC. Translation gives CASSLQPGANNEQFF.

This clonotype was detected many times. V is TRBV20-1 and J is TRBJ2-5; weak D call: TRBD2 (7 bases). The CDR3 covers 13 residues. Germline V gene sequence: CDR1 DFQATT, CDR2 SNEGSKA (reference sequence). Trimming pared 6 bases from V and 5 bases from J, leaving 16 bases between. The CDR3 DNA reads TGCAGTGCCGGGGGGCAGGTCCGGGAGACCCAGTACTTC. It specifies CSAGGQVRETQYF.

This clonotype came up many times. The chain uses TRBV3-1 and TRBJ2-3; D unresolved. Trimming took 6 bases from V and 6 from J, leaving 7 bases between them. The CDR3 spans 11 residues. Germline values: CDR1 LGHDT, CDR2 YNNKEL (reference sequence). The CDR3 loop is CASRNSDTQYF. CDR3 sequence (DNA): TGTGCCAGCAGAAATAGTGATACGCAGTATTTT.

In its sample, this clonotype was seen many times. The rearrangement links TRBV7-2 to TRBJ1-6; D remains ambiguous. The germline V gene encodes CDR1 SGHTA and CDR2 FQGNSA. Between the trimmed V and J ends, which lost 1 base and 2 bases, there was a span of 6 bases. This CDR3 contains 15 residues. CDR3 DNA sequence: TGTGCCAGCAGCTTAGGGCCCGCCTATAATTCACCCCTCCACTTT. This sequence encodes CASSLGPAYNSPLHF.

In its sample, this clonotype is medium-sized (0.01 to 0.1%). The chain recombines TRBV29-1 with TRBJ1-5; no clear D gene. The CDR3 is 12 residues long. Deletions cut 8 bases from V and 5 bases from J, with 13 bases between. CDR1 is SQVTM, CDR2 ANQGSEA, per germline. CDR3 sequence reads: CSTLTGDQPQHF. For the CDR3, the DNA is TGCAGCACCCTAACGGGTGATCAGCCCCAGCATTTT.

In its sample, this clonotype was seen many times. The genes are TRBV27 and TRBJ1-4, with no clear D. V lost 3 bases and J lost 6, with 8 bases in between. From germline, CDR1 is MNHEY and CDR2 SMNVEV (reference sequence). The CDR3 has 13 residues. This CDR3 is CASSFKSHEKLFF. CDR3 nucleotides: TGTGCCAGCAGTTTCAAGTCACATGAAAAACTGTTTTTT. The full variable domain, its missing parts supplied by reference TRBV27 and TRBJ1-4, is EAQVTQNPRYLITVTGKKLTVTCSQNMNHEYMSWYRQDPGLGLRQIYYSMNVEVTDKGDVPEGYKVSRKEKRNFPLILESPSPNQTSLYFCASSFKSHEKLFFGSGTQLSVL.